These 3 T cell receptor beta chains share one sample of origin, sequenced in a study of OX40 agonist ivuxolimab in advanced cancers. This table comes from immunoSEQ multiplex PCR, and its TCRdb copy is limited to in-frame clones, with some not included. The sample shows around 80,000 clones, around 80% of them seen only once. Here the sequenced sample was CD4+ or CD8+ T cells sorted from blood, taken in a trial of the OX40 agonist ivuxolimab. The receptors originated from an adult with an advanced solid tumor such as melanoma, head and neck, liver or kidney cancer.

V is TRBV25-1 and J is TRBJ2-5; possibly TRBD1 for D (7 bases). The germline gives CDR1 MGHDK, CDR2 SYGVNS. Trimming cost V 6 bases and J 4 bases, with 12 bases left between them. The CDR3 sequence is 13 residues long. For the CDR3, the DNA is TGTGCCAGCAGCGGCAGGGGGGTAGAGACCCAGTACTTC. Translating gives CASSGRGVETQYF.

The chain carries TRBV27 and TRBJ2-7; D is perhaps TRBD2 (6 bases). Trimming stripped 6 bases from V and 2 bases from J, with 11 bases between. Germline CDR1 is MNHEY and CDR2 is SMNVEV (reference sequence). The CDR3 spans 13 residues. The CDR3 region is CASSRSGPYEQYF. CDR3 DNA: TGTGCCAGCAGCCGTAGCGGACCCTACGAGCAGTACTTC.

This chain uses TRBV4-2 with TRBJ2-3, with unresolved D. The CDR3 totals 18 residues. The germline V gene has CDR1 LGHNA and CDR2 YNFKEQ. V lost 0 bases, J lost 2 bases, and 18 bases lay in between. CDR3 in amino acids: CASSQEPSDDHYTDTQYF. CDR3 nucleotides: TGTGCCAGCAGCCAAGAACCGTCGGACGACCACTACACAGATACGCAGTATTTT.